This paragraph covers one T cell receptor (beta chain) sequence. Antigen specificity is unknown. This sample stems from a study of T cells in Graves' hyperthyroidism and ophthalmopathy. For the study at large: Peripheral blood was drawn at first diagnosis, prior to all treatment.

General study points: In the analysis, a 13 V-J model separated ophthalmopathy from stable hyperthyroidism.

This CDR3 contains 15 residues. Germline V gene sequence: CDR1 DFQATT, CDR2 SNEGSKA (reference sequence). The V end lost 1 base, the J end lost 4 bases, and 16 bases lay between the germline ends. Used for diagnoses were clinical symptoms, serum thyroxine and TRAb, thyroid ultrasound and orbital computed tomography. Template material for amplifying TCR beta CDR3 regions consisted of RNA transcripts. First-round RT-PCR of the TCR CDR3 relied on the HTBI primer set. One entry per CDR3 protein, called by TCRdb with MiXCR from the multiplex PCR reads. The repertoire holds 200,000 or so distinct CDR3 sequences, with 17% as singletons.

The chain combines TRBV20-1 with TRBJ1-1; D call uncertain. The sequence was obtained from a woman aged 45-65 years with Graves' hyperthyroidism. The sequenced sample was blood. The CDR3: CSARAWEHPGTEAFF. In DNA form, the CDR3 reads TGCAGTGCTAGAGCCTGGGAGCATCCGGGCACTGAAGCTTTCTTT.